Below are 19 T cell receptor beta chains sequenced from a single sample in a study of OX40 agonist ivuxolimab in advanced cancers. TCRdb keeps only in-frame clones here, not all; method: immunoSEQ multiplex PCR. The sample holds 120,000 or so clones, about 92% seen once. Source: CD4+ or CD8+ T cells sorted from blood, taken in a trial of the OX40 agonist ivuxolimab. The receptors were gathered from an adult with an advanced solid tumor such as melanoma, head and neck, liver or kidney cancer.

The gene calls are TRBV7-2 and TRBJ2-7; the match to TRBD2 covers 8 bases. Losses at the gene ends were 3 bases for V and 4 bases for J; bases not matched to a gene: 5. Per the germline V gene, CDR1 is SGHTA and CDR2 is FQGNSA. The CDR3 has 14 residues. The CDR3 nucleotides are TGTGCCAGCAGCTTCACTAGCGGAGATTACGAGCAGTACTTC. Translated, it gives CASSFTSGDYEQYF. Complete variable domain (other parts from reference TRBV7-2 and TRBJ2-7): GAGVSQSPSNKVTEKGKDVELRCDPISGHTALYWYRQSLGQGLEFLIYFQGNSAPDKSGLPSDRFSAERTGGSVSTLTIQRTQQEDSAVYLCASSFTSGDYEQYFGPGTRLTVT.

This chain joins TRBV30 and TRBJ1-1, with D unresolved. V was pared by 6 bases and J by 0 bases, with 11 bases between. The CDR3 runs to 13 residues. CDR1 and CDR2 from the germline V gene are GTSNPN and SVGIG (reference sequence). CDR3 sequence: CACLTRVNTEAFF. In DNA form, the CDR3 reads TGTGCCTGCCTCACCCGGGTGAACACTGAAGCTTTCTTT.

The chain has TRBV7-9 and TRBJ2-7; D could derive from TRBD1 or TRBD2 (5 bases each). CDR3 length equals 14 residues. Trimming cost V 5 bases and J 3 bases, with 14 bases left between them. CDR1 is SEHNR and CDR2 is FQNEAQ in the germline V gene (reference sequence). Here the CDR3 reads CASSPGPEVYEQYF. The CDR3 bases are TGTGCCAGCAGCCCGGGGCCGGAGGTCTACGAGCAGTACTTC.

In DNA, the CDR3 is TGTGCCAGCAGCCTCAGCCGGGGACTAGCGGGGTACTATCGGAATGAGCAGTTCTTC. This codes for CASSLSRGLAGYYRNEQFF. The chain has TRBV11-1 and TRBJ2-1; 13 bases fit TRBD2. In germline, CDR1 is SGHAT, CDR2 FQDESV (reference sequence). With V trimmed by 5 bases and J by 7 bases, 17 bases remained unmatched. This CDR3 is built from 19 residues.

The CDR3: CASSLAQGAWSYGYTF. The CDR3 nucleotides read TGCGCCAGCAGCTTGGCGCAGGGGGCCTGGAGCTATGGCTACACCTTC. This chain connects TRBV5-1 to TRBJ1-2; 8 nucleotides agree with TRBD1. The germline gives CDR1 SGHRS, CDR2 YFSETQ. V lost 0 bases to trimming and J lost 4 bases; unmatched junction nucleotides: 8. The CDR3 is 16 amino acids. The full variable domain, rest sourced from reference TRBV5-1 and TRBJ1-2, is KAGVTQTPRYLIKTRGQQVTLSCSPISGHRSVSWYQQTPGQGLQFLFEYFSETQRNKGNFPGRFSGRQFSNSRSEMNVSTLELGDSALYLCASSLAQGAWSYGYTFGSGTRLTVV.

The chain uses TRBV5-5 and TRBJ2-7; D is possibly TRBD2 (7 bases). The CDR3 is made up of 16 amino acids. Trimming pared 3 bases from V and 1 base from J, leaving 17 bases between. Germline CDR1 is SGHKS and CDR2 is YYEKEE (reference sequence). This CDR3 is CASSWTGGQVSYEQYF. The CDR3 DNA is TGTGCCAGCAGCTGGACGGGGGGACAAGTTTCCTACGAGCAGTACTTC.

The chain carries TRBV7-3 and TRBJ2-1; either TRBD1 or TRBD2 may fit D (5 bases each). The CDR3 extends over 14 amino acids. CDR1 and CDR2 (germline): SGHTA, FQGTGA. The ends were cut back, 5 bases at V and 9 bases at J, with 17 bases in the middle. CDR3 sequence: CASSPRDGPSEQFF. The CDR3 bases are TGTGCCAGCAGCCCCCGGGACGGTCCCAGTGAGCAGTTCTTC.

The V call is TRBV7-8, the J call TRBJ1-4; 8 positions agree with TRBD1. Germline V CDR1 and CDR2: SGHVS, FQNEAQ. After removal of 4 bases from V and 8 bases from J, the junction contained 9 bases not matched to a gene. The length of the CDR3 is 15 residues. The CDR3 region is CASSSSGGMGEKLFF. The DNA for the CDR3 is TGTGCCAGCAGCTCCTCAGGGGGCATGGGGGAAAAACTGTTTTTT.

V gene TRBV15 combines with J gene TRBJ2-7; a weak D match, TRBD1 (5 bases). This CDR3 comprises 14 residues. Trimming stripped 4 bases from V and 3 bases from J, with 13 bases between. Germline-derived CDR1 and CDR2 are LNHNV and YYDKDF (reference sequence). The CDR3 loop is CATSNDKGYYEQYF. CDR3 coding DNA: TGTGCCACCAGCAATGACAAGGGGTACTACGAGCAGTACTTC.

The chain carries TRBV19 and TRBJ2-1; no clear D gene. CDR1 and CDR2 from the germline V gene are LNHDA and SQIVND (reference sequence). Trimming took off 5 bases at V and 3 bases at J, with 17 bases between the two ends. The CDR3 covers 16 residues. This CDR3 is CASSSILNSGYNEQFF. The CDR3 region has the DNA TGTGCCAGTAGTTCGATACTCAATTCCGGCTACAATGAGCAGTTCTTC.

The genes are TRBV4-2 and TRBJ2-7, with TRBD2 matching 9 bases. V was clipped by 0 bases and J by 4 bases; unmatched bases: 4. This CDR3 region has 15 residues. Germline CDR1 reads LGHNA; CDR2 reads YNFKEQ. CDR3: CASSQETSGRYEQYF. CDR3 nucleotide sequence: TGTGCCAGCAGCCAAGAAACGAGCGGGAGGTACGAGCAGTACTTC.

This chain connects TRBV11-2 to TRBJ2-7; 12 bases are a match to TRBD2. CDR3 size: 15 residues. Germline values: CDR1 SGHAT, CDR2 FQNNGV. After removal of 2 bases from V and 3 bases from J, the junction contained 2 bases not matched to a gene. CDR3 DNA: TGTGCCAGCAGCTTATTGACTAGCGGGAGCTACGAGCAGTACTTC. It translates to CASSLLTSGSYEQYF.

This chain links TRBV18 with TRBJ1-3, with 12 bases identical to TRBD1. V was pared by 5 bases and J by 2 bases, with 7 bases of the junction left unmatched. The CDR3 loop spans 17 amino acids. Germline values: CDR1 KGHSH, CDR2 LQKENI. The CDR3 protein is CASSRLRDRGPGNTIYF. The CDR3 nucleotides are TGTGCCAGCTCAAGACTTCGGGACAGGGGGCCTGGAAACACCATATATTTT.

The V and J genes are TRBV9 and TRBJ1-6; D not resolved. Germline-derived CDR1 and CDR2 are SGDLS and YYNGEE. V was clipped by 0 bases and J by 8 bases, with 9 bases between them. The CDR3 is made up of 14 amino acids. In DNA, the CDR3 is TGTGCCAGCAGCGTAGACAGACTGGATTCACCCCTCCACTTT. This codes for CASSVDRLDSPLHF.

V gene TRBV6-6 combines with J gene TRBJ1-4; D is undetermined. There are 15 residues in the CDR3. V gave up 6 bases and J gave up 5 bases, with 16 bases separating them. Germline V gene lookup returns CDR1 MNHNY and CDR2 SVGAGI (reference sequence). Here the CDR3 DNA reads TGTGCCAGCAGACGCCTCCGGAGGGAAAATGAAAAACTGTTTTTT. Its translation: CASRRLRRENEKLFF.

The chain recombines TRBV29-1 with TRBJ1-1, with D perhaps TRBD1 (5 bases). The CDR3 runs 11 residues. Germline-derived CDR1 and CDR2 are SQVTM and ANQGSEA. V gave up 7 bases and J gave up 1 base, with 7 bases separating them. CDR3 nucleotides: TGCAGCGGGACAAGGAACACTGAAGCTTTCTTT. The encoded protein is CSGTRNTEAFF. The full variable domain, in which reference TRBV29-1 and TRBJ1-1 provide the parts outside the CDR3, is SAVISQKPSRDICQRGTSLTIQCQVDSQVTMMFWYRQQPGQSLTLIATANQGSEATYESGFVIDKFPISRPNLTFSTLTVSNMSPEDSSIYLCSGTRNTEAFFGQGTRLTVV.

This clone has just one count. This chain connects TRBV7-9 to TRBJ2-7; D is unresolved. The germline CDR1 and CDR2 sequences are SEHNR and FQNEAQ (reference sequence). This CDR3 is 12 amino acids long. V lost 1 base and J lost 3, with 4 bases in between. The CDR3 spells CASSLENYEQYF. The CDR3 DNA sequence: TGTGCCAGCAGCTTAGAAAACTACGAGCAGTACTTC.

The count of this clone is one. The rearrangement links TRBV7-2 to TRBJ2-1; tentatively, D is TRBD1 (6 bases). Per germline, CDR1 SGHTA and CDR2 FQGNSA. The CDR3 has 15 amino acids. V was shortened by 5 bases and J by 2 bases, with 13 bases between the two germline ends. DNA for the CDR3: TGTGCCAGCAGCCCTACCGGGACACCCTACAATGAGCAGTTCTTC. As protein: CASSPTGTPYNEQFF.

This clone showed up just a few times. The chain uses TRBV5-1 and TRBJ2-1; TRBD2 matches at 10 bases. V shed 3 bases, J shed 9 bases, and the junction held 15 bases outside the gene matches. The CDR3 sequence is 17 residues long. Per the germline V gene, CDR1 is SGHRS and CDR2 is YFSETQ. The CDR3 bases are TGCGCCAGCAGCTCCCAAGATACAGCTAGCGGGAGCGGTGAGCAGTTCTTC. Amino acid sequence: CASSSQDTASGSGEQFF.